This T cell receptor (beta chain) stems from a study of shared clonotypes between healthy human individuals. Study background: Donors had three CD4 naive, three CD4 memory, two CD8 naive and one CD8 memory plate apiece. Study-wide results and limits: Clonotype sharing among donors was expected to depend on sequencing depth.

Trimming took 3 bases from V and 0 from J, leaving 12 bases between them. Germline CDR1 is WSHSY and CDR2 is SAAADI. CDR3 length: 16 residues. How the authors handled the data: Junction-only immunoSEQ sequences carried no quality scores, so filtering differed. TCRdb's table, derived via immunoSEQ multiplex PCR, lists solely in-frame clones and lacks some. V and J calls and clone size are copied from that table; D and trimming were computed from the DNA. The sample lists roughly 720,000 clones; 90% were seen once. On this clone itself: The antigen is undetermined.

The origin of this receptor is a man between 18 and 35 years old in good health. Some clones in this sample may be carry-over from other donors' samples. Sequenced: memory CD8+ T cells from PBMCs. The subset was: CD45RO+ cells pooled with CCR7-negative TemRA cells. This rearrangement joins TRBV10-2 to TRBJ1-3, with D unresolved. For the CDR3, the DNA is TGCGCCAGCAGTGACGGGCAATGGGGCTCTGGAAACACCATATATTTT. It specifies CASSDGQWGSGNTIYF.